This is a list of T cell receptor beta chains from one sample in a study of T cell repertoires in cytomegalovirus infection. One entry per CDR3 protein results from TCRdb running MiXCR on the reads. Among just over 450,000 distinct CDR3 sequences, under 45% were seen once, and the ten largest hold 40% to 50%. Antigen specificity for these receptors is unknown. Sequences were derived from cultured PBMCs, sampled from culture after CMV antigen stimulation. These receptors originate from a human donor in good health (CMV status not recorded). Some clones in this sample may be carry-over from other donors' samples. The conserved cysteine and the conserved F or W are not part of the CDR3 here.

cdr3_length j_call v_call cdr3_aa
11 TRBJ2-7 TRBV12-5 ASGQGGPYEQY
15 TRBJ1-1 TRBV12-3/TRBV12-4 ASSSPGTGSENTEAF
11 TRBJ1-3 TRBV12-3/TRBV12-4 ASSSSPGNTIY
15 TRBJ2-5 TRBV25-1 ASSTLDPGPRQETQY
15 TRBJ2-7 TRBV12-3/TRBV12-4 ASSLRRAKRATYEQY
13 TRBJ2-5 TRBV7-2 ASSHRGGAEETQY
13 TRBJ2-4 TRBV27 ASSQIQGNKNIQY
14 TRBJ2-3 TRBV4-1 ASSQDDLAGTDTQY
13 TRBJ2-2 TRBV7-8 ASSLIGLNTGELF
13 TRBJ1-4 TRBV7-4 ASSPGTGGDEKLF
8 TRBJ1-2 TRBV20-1 SARDLGYT